Below are 10 T cell receptor beta chains sequenced from a single sample in a study of CD4 T cells in lung cancer. Their recognized antigens are unknown. TCRdb's copy holds only in-frame clones and misses some; the assay was immunoSEQ multiplex PCR. In the table there are about 1,200 clones, around 60% of which are singletons. Infiltrating lymphocytes from approximately 6-13 tumor fragments grew 35 days in approximately 6,000 U/mL IL2. Specimen: cultured cells derived from lung. These receptor sequences come from a woman aged 55 to 70 with non-small cell lung cancer.

The rearrangement links TRBV28 to TRBJ1-6; perhaps TRBD1 as D (5 bases). Trimming took off 10 bases at V and 9 bases at J, with 19 bases between the two ends. CDR3 size: 14 residues. The V gene's germline CDR1 is MDHEN and CDR2 SYDVKM. CDR3 region: CATRGISLVSPLHF. The CDR3 region has the DNA TGTGCCACGAGGGGCATCTCCCTAGTTTCACCCCTCCACTTT. Supplemented by reference TRBV28 and TRBJ1-6, the full variable domain reads DVKVTQSSRYLVKRTGEKVFLECVQDMDHENMFWYRQDPGLGLRLIYFSYDVKMKEKGDIPEGYSVSREKKERFSLILESASTNQTSMYLCATRGISLVSPLHFGNGTRLTVT.

The sample holds one count of this clone. This chain links TRBV5-4 with TRBJ2-5; possibly TRBD1 or TRBD2 for D (5 bases each). Germline loops: CDR1 SGHNT, CDR2 YYREEE (reference sequence). The CDR3 is made up of 14 amino acids. V shed 5 bases and J shed 0 bases, with 11 bases lying between them. In nucleotides, the CDR3 is TGTGCCAGCAGGCCTGAGGGGTACCAAGAGACCCAGTACTTC. It codes for CASRPEGYQETQYF.

This clone was counted between two and nine times. The CDR3 is CASSFTGMDQETQYF. As DNA, the CDR3 is TGTGCCAGCAGTTTTACGGGGATGGATCAAGAGACCCAGTACTTC. The genes are TRBV27 and TRBJ2-5; D is possibly TRBD2 (5 bases). V was clipped by 3 bases and J by 2 bases, with 13 bases between them. This CDR3 region has 15 residues. Looked up from germline, CDR1 is MNHEY and CDR2 is SMNVEV (reference sequence).

This clone was recorded once. The chain has TRBV7-6 and TRBJ2-5; 8 nucleotides line up with TRBD1. Losses at the gene ends were 8 bases for V and 1 base for J; bases not matched to a gene: 9. Germline-derived CDR1 and CDR2 are SGHVS and FNYEAQ. The CDR3 consists of 15 residues. The CDR3 DNA is TGTGCCAGCTCCTTGACAGGGGCCATCCAAGAGACCCAGTACTTC. Its protein product is CASSLTGAIQETQYF.

J is TRBJ2-5 and V is TRBV7-9, with D maybe TRBD2 (6 bases). The CDR3 length is 13 residues. Trimming removed 3 bases from V and 5 bases from J, with 10 bases in between. The germline V gene encodes CDR1 SEHNR and CDR2 FQNEAQ (reference sequence). The CDR3 reads CASSLISGETQYF. The CDR3 DNA follows: TGTGCCAGCAGCTTGATCAGCGGGGAGACCCAGTACTTC.

The chain combines TRBV11-1 with TRBJ1-1, with D possibly being TRBD1 (6 bases). Deletions cut 2 bases from V and 8 bases from J, with 18 bases between. The CDR3 runs 15 residues. In germline, CDR1 is SGHAT, CDR2 FQDESV (reference sequence). CDR3 sequence reads: CASSLIGDWTAEAFF. CDR3 DNA: TGTGCCAGCAGCTTAATCGGGGACTGGACAGCAGAAGCTTTCTTT.

This rearrangement joins TRBV5-4 to TRBJ1-1, with 9 bases aligning to TRBD1. The CDR3 is 14 residues long. Germline V CDR1 and CDR2: SGHNT, YYREEE (reference sequence). Trimming at V came to 5 bases and at J to 3 bases, leaving 5 bases not matched to a gene. This chain's CDR3 is CASSPRTGDTEAFF. CDR3 sequence (DNA): TGTGCCAGCAGTCCAAGGACAGGGGACACTGAAGCTTTCTTT.

By share of the sample, this clone is hyperexpanded. The chain combines TRBV5-6 with TRBJ2-7, with D possibly TRBD2 on 6 matching bases. CDR1 is SGHDT, CDR2 YYEEEE, per germline. The CDR3 spans 13 residues. The V gene lost 2 bases and the J gene lost 6 bases, with 12 bases spanning the gap. This CDR3 reads CASSFAGNLEQYF. CDR3 nucleotide sequence: TGTGCCAGCAGCTTTGCGGGGAACCTCGAGCAGTACTTC.

This clone was picked up one time. The J gene is TRBJ1-2, the V gene TRBV7-2, with a tentative D call TRBD1 (5 bases). V lost 4 bases and J 4 bases, leaving 16 bases between the germline ends. Germline V CDR1 and CDR2: SGHTA, FQGNSA. The CDR3 loop spans 15 amino acids. Written as DNA, the CDR3 is TGTGCCAGCAGCTCCGGGACGGCTGACCTCTATGGCTACACCTTC. Translating it yields CASSSGTADLYGYTF. The full variable domain, with the rest looked up from reference TRBV7-2 and TRBJ1-2, is GAGVSQSPSNKVTEKGKDVELRCDPISGHTALYWYRQSLGQGLEFLIYFQGNSAPDKSGLPSDRFSAERTGGSVSTLTIQRTQQEDSAVYLCASSSGTADLYGYTFGSGTRLTVV.

This clone appeared a few times. This chain uses TRBV2 with TRBJ1-6; 7 bases fit TRBD1. Germline CDR1 and CDR2: SNHLY and FYNNEI. J gave up 0 bases and V 8 bases, and 1 base lay outside the gene matches. The CDR3 contains 14 residues. The chain's CDR3 is CASGDSSYNSPLHF. As DNA, the CDR3 is TGTGCCAGCGGGGACAGCTCCTATAATTCACCCCTCCACTTT.